This T cell receptor (beta chain) was observed in a study of T cell responses to AZD1222 COVID-19 vaccine. Overall study: Pooled in the analysis were second doses at about 4 or about 12 weeks. Overall study results and limits: Seropositive status at baseline applied to only six AZD1222 recipients. When two AZD1222 doses had been given, Spike-specific TCR breadth and depth rose.

The data were produced by immunoSEQ multiplex PCR, yet TCRdb's version contains in-frame clones alone and is incomplete. The table lists 75,000 to 100,000 clones, around nine tenths of them singletons. This clone was detected once. Its antigen is not identified. After removal of 5 bases from V and 2 bases from J, the junction contained 15 bases not matched to a gene. The CDR3 has 17 amino acids. CDR1 and CDR2 from the germline V gene are LNHDA and SQIVND (reference sequence). The chain has TRBV19 and TRBJ2-7; 7 nucleotides line up with TRBD1. The sequencing here drew on peripheral blood, taken on day 0 of AZD1222 vaccination. The source is an adult in good health. CDR3 DNA sequence: TGTGCCAGTAGTTCCCCAGCACAGGGGCCGGAGACCTACGAGCAGTACTTC. Its protein product is CASSSPAQGPETYEQYF.